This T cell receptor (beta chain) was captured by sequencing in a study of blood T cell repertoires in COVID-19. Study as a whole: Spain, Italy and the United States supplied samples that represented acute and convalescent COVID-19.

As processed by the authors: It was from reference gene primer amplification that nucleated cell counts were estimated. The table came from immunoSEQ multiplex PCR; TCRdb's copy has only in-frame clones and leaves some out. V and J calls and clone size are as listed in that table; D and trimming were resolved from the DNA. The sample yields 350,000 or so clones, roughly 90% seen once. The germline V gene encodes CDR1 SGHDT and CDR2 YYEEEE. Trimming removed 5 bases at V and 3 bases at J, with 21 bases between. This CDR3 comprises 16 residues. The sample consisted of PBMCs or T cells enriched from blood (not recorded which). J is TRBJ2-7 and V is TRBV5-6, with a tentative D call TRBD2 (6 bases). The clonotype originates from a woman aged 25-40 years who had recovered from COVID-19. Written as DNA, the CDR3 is TGTGCCAGCAGTACCATGATGTTTCGGGGACTCTACGAGCAGTACTTC. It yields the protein CASSTMMFRGLYEQYF.